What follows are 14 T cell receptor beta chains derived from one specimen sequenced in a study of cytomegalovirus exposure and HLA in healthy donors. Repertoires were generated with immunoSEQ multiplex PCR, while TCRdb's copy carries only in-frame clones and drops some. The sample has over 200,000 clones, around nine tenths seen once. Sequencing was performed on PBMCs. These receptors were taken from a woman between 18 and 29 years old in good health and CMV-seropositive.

In nucleotides, the CDR3 is TGTGCCAGCAGCGTAGTAGGGGGAGAGGATGAGCAGTTCTTC. Amino acids: CASSVVGGEDEQFF. The chain has TRBV9 and TRBJ2-1; tentative D call: TRBD1 (6 bases). CDR3 length equals 14 residues. The V end was cut by 0 bases, the J end by 8 bases, with 12 bases between. Germline CDR1 is SGDLS and CDR2 is YYNGEE.

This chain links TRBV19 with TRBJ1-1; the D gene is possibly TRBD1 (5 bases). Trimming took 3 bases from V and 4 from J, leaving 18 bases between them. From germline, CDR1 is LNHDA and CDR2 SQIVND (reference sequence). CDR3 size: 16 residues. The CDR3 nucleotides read TGTGCCAGTAGTATGGAGGGACGCTGGAGTCGCACTGAAGCTTTCTTT. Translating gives CASSMEGRWSRTEAFF.

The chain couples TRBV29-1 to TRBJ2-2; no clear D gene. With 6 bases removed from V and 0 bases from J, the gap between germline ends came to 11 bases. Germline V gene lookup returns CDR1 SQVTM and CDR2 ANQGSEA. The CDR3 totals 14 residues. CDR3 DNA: TGCAGCGTATCCGGTGCCTCGAACACCGGGGAGCTGTTTTTT. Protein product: CSVSGASNTGELFF.

CDR3 DNA sequence: TGTGCCAGCAGTTTATCCTACGCCGGACAGGGTAGCTATGGCTACACCTTC. Translated: CASSLSYAGQGSYGYTF. V and J are TRBV27 and TRBJ1-2; 8 bases line up with TRBD1. This CDR3 has 17 amino acids. The ends lost 0 bases at V and 4 bases at J; junction bases unmatched: 10. Germline-derived CDR1 and CDR2 are MNHEY and SMNVEV (reference sequence).

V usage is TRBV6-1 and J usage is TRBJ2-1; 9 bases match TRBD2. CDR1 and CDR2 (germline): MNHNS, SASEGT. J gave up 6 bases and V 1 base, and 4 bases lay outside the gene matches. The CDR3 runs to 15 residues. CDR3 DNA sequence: TGTGCCAGCAGTGAAGATGCGGGAGGGAGCAATGAGCAGTTCTTC. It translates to CASSEDAGGSNEQFF.

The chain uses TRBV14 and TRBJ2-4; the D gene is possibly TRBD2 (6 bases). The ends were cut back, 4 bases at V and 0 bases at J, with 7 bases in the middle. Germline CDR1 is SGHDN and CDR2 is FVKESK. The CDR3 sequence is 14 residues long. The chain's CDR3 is CASSPRGAKNIQYF. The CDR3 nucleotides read TGTGCCAGCAGCCCGCGGGGAGCCAAAAACATTCAGTACTTC. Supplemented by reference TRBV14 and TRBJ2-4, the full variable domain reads EAGVTQFPSHSVIEKGQTVTLRCDPISGHDNLYWYRRVMGKEIKFLLHFVKESKQDESGMPNNRFLAERTGGTYSTLKVQPAELEDSGVYFCASSPRGAKNIQYFGAGTRLSVL.

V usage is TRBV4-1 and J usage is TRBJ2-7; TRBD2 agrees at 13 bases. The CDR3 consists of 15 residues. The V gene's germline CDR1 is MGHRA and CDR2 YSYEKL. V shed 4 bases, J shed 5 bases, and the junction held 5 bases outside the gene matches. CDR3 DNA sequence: TGCGCCAGCAGCCGAACTAGCGGGAGGGCCGACGAGCAGTACTTC. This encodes CASSRTSGRADEQYF.

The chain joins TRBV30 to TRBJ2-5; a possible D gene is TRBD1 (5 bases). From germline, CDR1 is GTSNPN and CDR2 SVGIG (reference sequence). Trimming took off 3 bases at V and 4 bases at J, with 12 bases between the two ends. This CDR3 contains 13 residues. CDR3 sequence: CAWRSGWGETQYF. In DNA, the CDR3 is TGTGCCTGGAGATCAGGGTGGGGAGAGACCCAGTACTTC.

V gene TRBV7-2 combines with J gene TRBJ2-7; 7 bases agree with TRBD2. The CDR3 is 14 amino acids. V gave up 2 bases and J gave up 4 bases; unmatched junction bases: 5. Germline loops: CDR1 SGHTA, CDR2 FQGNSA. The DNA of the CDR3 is TGTGCCAGCAGCTTATCTCCTAGCGGATACGAGCAGTACTTC. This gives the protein CASSLSPSGYEQYF.

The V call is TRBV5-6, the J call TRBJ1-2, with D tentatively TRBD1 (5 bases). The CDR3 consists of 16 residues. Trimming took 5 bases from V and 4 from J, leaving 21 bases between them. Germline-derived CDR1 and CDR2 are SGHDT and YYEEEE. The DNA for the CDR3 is TGTGCCAGCAGGGCATCTGGGTTGGGGCACGGCTATGGCTACACCTTC. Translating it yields CASRASGLGHGYGYTF.

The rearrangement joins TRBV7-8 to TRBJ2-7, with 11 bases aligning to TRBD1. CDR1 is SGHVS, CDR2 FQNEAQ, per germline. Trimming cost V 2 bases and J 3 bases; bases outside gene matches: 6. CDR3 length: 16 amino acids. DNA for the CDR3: TGTGCCAGCAGCTTAAAACCGGGACAGGGGGACTACGAGCAGTACTTC. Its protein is CASSLKPGQGDYEQYF.

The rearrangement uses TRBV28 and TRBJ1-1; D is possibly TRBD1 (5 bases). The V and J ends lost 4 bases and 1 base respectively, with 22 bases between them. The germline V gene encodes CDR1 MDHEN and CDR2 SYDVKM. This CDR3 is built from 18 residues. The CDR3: CASSYWGTTLASNTEAFF. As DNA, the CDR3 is TGTGCCAGCAGTTACTGGGGGACTACCCTCGCATCGAACACTGAAGCTTTCTTT.

In DNA form, the CDR3 reads TGTGCCAGCAGTTTTCGTGGGCTGGGCCCTGAAGCTTTCTTT. Translation gives CASSFRGLGPEAFF. The V and J genes are TRBV28 and TRBJ1-1, with D hard to call. The CDR3 covers 14 residues. The V gene lost 3 bases and the J gene lost 6 bases, with 14 bases spanning the gap. CDR1 is MDHEN and CDR2 is SYDVKM in the germline V gene. The full variable domain, rest sourced from reference TRBV28 and TRBJ1-1, is DVKVTQSSRYLVKRTGEKVFLECVQDMDHENMFWYRQDPGLGLRLIYFSYDVKMKEKGDIPEGYSVSREKKERFSLILESASTNQTSMYLCASSFRGLGPEAFFGQGTRLTVV.

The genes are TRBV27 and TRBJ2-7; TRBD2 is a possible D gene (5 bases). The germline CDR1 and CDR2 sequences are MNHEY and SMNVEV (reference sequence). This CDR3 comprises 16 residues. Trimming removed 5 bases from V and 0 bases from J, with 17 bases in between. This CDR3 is CASSTFSGISSYEQYF. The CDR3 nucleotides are TGTGCCAGCAGTACATTTTCGGGAATTAGCTCCTACGAGCAGTACTTC.